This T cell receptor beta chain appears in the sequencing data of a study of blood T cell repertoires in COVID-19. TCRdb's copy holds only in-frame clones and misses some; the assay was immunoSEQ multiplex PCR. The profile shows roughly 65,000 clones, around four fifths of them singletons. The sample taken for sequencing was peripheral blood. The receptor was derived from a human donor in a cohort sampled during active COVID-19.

As DNA, the CDR3 is TGCGCCAGCAGCCAAGATGTGCGGGGCGACTCCTACGAGCAGTACTTC. Translated: CASSQDVRGDSYEQYF. The rearrangement links TRBV4-1 to TRBJ2-7, with D possibly TRBD2 on 6 matching bases. Germline CDR1 reads MGHRA; CDR2 reads YSYEKL. Trimming stripped 0 bases from V and 0 bases from J, with 12 bases between. The CDR3 length is 16 residues.